The 20 T cell receptor beta chains in this list originate from one sample, sequenced in a study of OX40 agonist ivuxolimab in advanced cancers. Method: immunoSEQ multiplex PCR; TCRdb's copy keeps in-frame clones and lacks some. The sample lists tens of thousands of clones; roughly 84% were seen once. The sample here was CD4+ or CD8+ T cells sorted from blood, taken in a trial of the OX40 agonist ivuxolimab. The receptor source for this set is an adult with an advanced solid tumor such as melanoma, head and neck, liver or kidney cancer.

V gene TRBV28 combines with J gene TRBJ1-3, with unresolved D. The CDR3 length is 11 residues. V lost 5 bases and J 9 bases, leaving 8 bases between the germline ends. Germline V gives CDR1 MDHEN, CDR2 SYDVKM. The CDR3 here is CASSPAGTIYF. The CDR3 DNA sequence: TGTGCCAGCAGTCCTGCGGGCACCATATATTTT.

The chain couples TRBV5-1 to TRBJ2-1; D perhaps matches TRBD2 (6 bases). The CDR3 has 15 residues. CDR1 is SGHRS and CDR2 is YFSETQ in the germline V gene. The V and J ends lost 4 bases and 1 base respectively, with 12 bases between them. CDR3 sequence reads: CASSGTGTSYNEQFF. The DNA for the CDR3 is TGCGCCAGCAGCGGCACCGGGACTTCCTACAATGAGCAGTTCTTC.

The chain employs TRBV10-2 and TRBJ2-4; the D is unclear. This CDR3 is 15 amino acids long. Between the trimmed V and J ends, which lost 0 bases and 3 bases, there was a span of 9 bases. The germline V gene has CDR1 WSHSY and CDR2 SAAADI. The CDR3 spells CASSESTLRKNIQYF. In nucleotides, the CDR3 is TGCGCCAGCAGTGAGTCAACACTACGCAAAAACATTCAGTACTTC.

Only a few counts were recorded for this clone. The chain joins TRBV19 to TRBJ2-1; D is ambiguous. The germline V and J ends were trimmed by 6 bases and 8 bases, with 14 bases remaining between them. The CDR3 is 13 amino acids. Looked up from germline, CDR1 is LNHDA and CDR2 is SQIVND (reference sequence). This CDR3 is CASRGIWLDEQFF. The CDR3 DNA sequence: TGTGCCAGTAGAGGGATCTGGCTGGATGAGCAGTTCTTC.

CDR3 DNA sequence: TGCAGTGCTCTAGCGGAGAATGAGCAGTTCTTC. It specifies CSALAENEQFF. The chain is built from TRBV20-1 and TRBJ2-1, with 7 bases aligning to TRBD2. In germline, CDR1 is DFQATT, CDR2 SNEGSKA (reference sequence). V was pared by 5 bases and J by 7 bases, with 2 bases of the junction left unmatched. This CDR3 has 11 amino acids.

The CDR3 sequence: CATRMHVGTEAFF. The CDR3 nucleotides are TGTGCCACCAGAATGCATGTCGGCACTGAAGCTTTCTTT. The chain employs TRBV6-1 and TRBJ1-1; D gene unclear. Trimming took 10 bases from V and 4 from J, leaving 16 bases between them. The CDR3 totals 13 residues. The V gene's germline CDR1 is MNHNS and CDR2 SASEGT.

This clone was observed a single time. The chain has TRBV5-1 and TRBJ2-5, with 8 bases identical to TRBD2. The CDR3 contains 14 residues. In germline, CDR1 is SGHRS, CDR2 YFSETQ. J lost 5 bases, V lost 1 base, and 4 bases had no gene match. The CDR3 spells CASSLRGGLETQYF. The CDR3, as DNA: TGCGCCAGCAGCTTGCGCGGGGGGTTGGAGACCCAGTACTTC.

The rearrangement uses TRBV6-4 and TRBJ2-1; TRBD1 matches 9 bases. Germline V gene data show CDR1 as MRHNA and CDR2 as SNTAGT. The CDR3 length is 14 residues. V trimming: 6 bases; J trimming: 6 bases; junction bases outside the gene matches: 6. CDR3 sequence: CASSQTGGRNEQFF. CDR3 DNA: TGTGCCAGCAGCCAGACAGGGGGGCGCAATGAGCAGTTCTTC.

The chain carries TRBV18 and TRBJ1-5; 11 bases agree with TRBD1. CDR3 size: 15 residues. Germline CDR1 reads KGHSH; CDR2 reads LQKENI. V was clipped by 3 bases and J by 6 bases; unmatched bases: 4. In DNA form, the CDR3 reads TGTGCCAGCTCACCCACGGACAGGGGGCCTCAGCCCCAGCATTTT. Amino acids: CASSPTDRGPQPQHF.

Notes on this clone: One end of the junction fails to match germline, which may point to a read error. The chain joins TRBV6-6 to TRBJ1-1; D is undetermined. The CDR3 sequence is 11 residues long. Germline-derived CDR1 and CDR2 are MNHNY and SVGAGI (reference sequence). CDR3 nucleotides: TGTGCCAGCAGTTACTCGCAGAAAGCCTTCTTT. It translates to CASSYSQKAFF.

V is TRBV9 and J is TRBJ1-1, with D possibly TRBD1 on 5 matching bases. Germline loops: CDR1 SGDLS, CDR2 YYNGEE. V lost 6 bases to trimming and J lost 1 base, with 16 bases between them. CDR3 length: 15 residues. The CDR3 nucleotides are TGTGCCAGCACGGGGCGTCGGGAGGGGAACACTGAAGCTTTCTTT. Protein: CASTGRREGNTEAFF.

The chain uses TRBV21-1 and TRBJ2-6; TRBD1, the table's D call, was not compared with the DNA. TRBV21-1 is a pseudogene locus. CDR3 length equals 17 residues. CDR3 sequence: CASIIRDRGPGANVLTF. The DNA of the CDR3 is TGTGCCAGCATCATCCGGGACAGGGGGCCTGGGGCCAACGTCCTGACTTTC.

The chain links TRBV7-9 to TRBJ1-6; D is possibly TRBD1 (6 bases). Trimming pared 5 bases from V and 3 bases from J, leaving 17 bases between. The germline V gene encodes CDR1 SEHNR and CDR2 FQNEAQ (reference sequence). The CDR3 covers 17 residues. The CDR3 DNA reads as TGTGCCAGCAGCCACGGGGGCGCGGAAGGCTATAATTCACCCCTCCACTTT. Encoded protein: CASSHGGAEGYNSPLHF.

The chain is built from TRBV18 and TRBJ2-1; D is perhaps TRBD2 (5 bases). The length of the CDR3 is 15 residues. Germline V gene lookup returns CDR1 KGHSH and CDR2 LQKENI. With 1 base removed from V and 0 bases from J, the gap between germline ends came to 7 bases. The CDR3 sequence: CASSPRGGSYNEQFF. The CDR3 coding sequence is TGTGCCAGCTCACCACGCGGAGGCTCCTACAATGAGCAGTTCTTC.

This sequence joins TRBV4-1 and TRBJ2-5; D remains unclear. Trimming pared 0 bases from V and 1 base from J, leaving 9 bases between. The CDR3 runs 15 residues. Germline loops: CDR1 MGHRA, CDR2 YSYEKL. The DNA for the CDR3 is TGCGCCAGCAGCCAAGATAGGCGGCCCCAAGAGACCCAGTACTTC. It yields the protein CASSQDRRPQETQYF.

The genes are TRBV7-7 and TRBJ2-5; TRBD1 matches at 8 bases. Germline V gene lookup returns CDR1 SSHAT and CDR2 FNYEAQ (reference sequence). The CDR3 loop spans 15 amino acids. Trimming at V came to 3 bases and at J to 4 bases, leaving 7 bases not matched to a gene. The CDR3 DNA is TGTGCCAGCAGCTTGCCAGGGGGCCTGGGAGAGACCCAGTACTTC. Translating gives CASSLPGGLGETQYF.

The V gene is TRBV4-1, the J gene TRBJ1-2; TRBD1 agrees at 10 bases. With 4 bases clipped from V and 4 bases from J, the junction kept 9 bases outside the gene matches. This CDR3 is 16 amino acids long. Germline V gene sequence: CDR1 MGHRA, CDR2 YSYEKL. CDR3 sequence: CASSRRTGGDGYGYTF. CDR3 coding DNA: TGCGCCAGCAGCCGGCGGACAGGGGGGGATGGCTATGGCTACACCTTC.

The chain has TRBV5-6 and TRBJ1-4; no clear D gene. The CDR3 covers 14 residues. V was shortened by 1 base and J by 0 bases, with 4 bases between the two germline ends. Germline CDR1 and CDR2: SGHDT and YYEEEE. CDR3 coding DNA: TGTGCCAGCAGCTTGAAATCAACTAATGAAAAACTGTTTTTT. This sequence encodes CASSLKSTNEKLFF.

The V gene is TRBV2, the J gene TRBJ2-3; D perhaps matches TRBD1 (6 bases). The CDR3 is 13 residues long. Germline V gene sequence: CDR1 SNHLY, CDR2 FYNNEI. Trimming took 6 bases from V and 0 from J, leaving 7 bases between them. The chain's CDR3 is CASSGTSTDTQYF. CDR3 nucleotide sequence: TGTGCCAGCAGCGGGACAAGCACAGATACGCAGTATTTT.

This clone is a singleton in its sample. The genes are TRBV19 and TRBJ1-4, with no clear D. V lost 1 base and J 7 bases, leaving 13 bases between the germline ends. The CDR3 consists of 15 residues. The germline CDR1 and CDR2 sequences are LNHDA and SQIVND (reference sequence). The CDR3 coding sequence is TGTGCCAGTAGTATAGGGACGGTCTTGGCTGAAAAACTGTTTTTT. Its protein product is CASSIGTVLAEKLFF.